The clone carrying this T cell receptor (beta chain) was seen a handful of times. The data are from a study of shared clonotypes between healthy human individuals. V shed 5 bases, J shed 6 bases, and the junction held 9 bases outside the gene matches. Germline assignment: CDR1 SGHTA and CDR2 FQGNSA. This CDR3 contains 17 residues. Healthy HIV-negative adults without recent acute infections or vaccinations served as donors. Sequencing was performed with immunoSEQ multiplex PCR; in TCRdb, only in-frame clones are kept and a portion is missing. The sample carries under 600,000 clones, around 80% recorded once.

The gene calls are TRBV7-2 and TRBJ2-3; 15 bases are a match to TRBD2. The sample was PBMCs. This receptor was taken from a woman in her thirties or forties in good health. Some clones in this sample may be carry-over from other donors' samples. CDR3 amino acids: CASSPRTSGRAGDTQYF. The CDR3, as DNA: TGTGCCAGCAGCCCCCGGACTAGCGGGAGGGCGGGGGATACGCAGTATTTT.